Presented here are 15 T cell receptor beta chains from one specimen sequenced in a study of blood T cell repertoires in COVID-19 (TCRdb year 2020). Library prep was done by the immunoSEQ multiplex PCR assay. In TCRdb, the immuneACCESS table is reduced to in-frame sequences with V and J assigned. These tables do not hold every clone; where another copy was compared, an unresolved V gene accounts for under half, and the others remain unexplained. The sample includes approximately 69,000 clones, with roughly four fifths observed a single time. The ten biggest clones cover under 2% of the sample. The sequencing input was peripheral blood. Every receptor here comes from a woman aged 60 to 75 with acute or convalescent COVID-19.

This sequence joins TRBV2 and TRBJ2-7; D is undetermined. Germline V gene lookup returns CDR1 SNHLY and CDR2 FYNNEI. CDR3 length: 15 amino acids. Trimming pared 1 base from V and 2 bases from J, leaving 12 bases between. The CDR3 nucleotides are TGTGCCAGCAGTGAAGGTCGTGGCGGCACCTACGAGCAGTACTTC. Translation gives CASSEGRGGTYEQYF.

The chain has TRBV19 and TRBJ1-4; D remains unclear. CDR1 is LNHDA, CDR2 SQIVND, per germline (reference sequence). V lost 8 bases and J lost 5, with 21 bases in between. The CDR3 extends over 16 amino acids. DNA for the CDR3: TGTGCCAGTCACCAGGTCAGCGCTTCGGGGAATGAAAAACTGTTTTTT. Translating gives CASHQVSASGNEKLFF.

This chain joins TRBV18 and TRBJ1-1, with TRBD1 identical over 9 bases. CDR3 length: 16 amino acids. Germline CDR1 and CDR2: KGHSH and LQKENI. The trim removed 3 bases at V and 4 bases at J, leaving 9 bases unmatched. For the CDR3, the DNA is TGTGCCAGCTCACCTGATCAGGGACAGGGTGGCACTGAAGCTTTCTTT. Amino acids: CASSPDQGQGGTEAFF.

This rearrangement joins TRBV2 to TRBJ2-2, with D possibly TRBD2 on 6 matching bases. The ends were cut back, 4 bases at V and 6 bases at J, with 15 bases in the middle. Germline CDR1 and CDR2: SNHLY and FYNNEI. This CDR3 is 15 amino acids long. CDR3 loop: CASSVRGNQAGELFF. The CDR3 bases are TGTGCCAGCAGTGTTCGGGGGAATCAGGCCGGGGAGCTGTTTTTT.

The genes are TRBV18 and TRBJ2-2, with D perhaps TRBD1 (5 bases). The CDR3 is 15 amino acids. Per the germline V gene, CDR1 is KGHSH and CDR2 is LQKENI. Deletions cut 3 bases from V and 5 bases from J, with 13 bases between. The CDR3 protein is CASSPPRARTGELFF. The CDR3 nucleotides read TGTGCCAGCTCACCCCCCAGGGCCAGGACCGGGGAGCTGTTTTTT.

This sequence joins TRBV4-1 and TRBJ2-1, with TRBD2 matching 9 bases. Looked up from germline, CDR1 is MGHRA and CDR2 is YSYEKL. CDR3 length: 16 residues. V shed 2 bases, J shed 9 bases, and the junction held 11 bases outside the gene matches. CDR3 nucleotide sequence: TGCGCCAGCAGCCAAAATTCCCCGGGACTAGCCGCTGAGCAGTTCTTC. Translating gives CASSQNSPGLAAEQFF.

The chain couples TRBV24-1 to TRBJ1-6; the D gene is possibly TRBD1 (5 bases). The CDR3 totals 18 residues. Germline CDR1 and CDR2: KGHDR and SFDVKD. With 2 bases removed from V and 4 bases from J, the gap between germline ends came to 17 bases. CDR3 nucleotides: TGTGCCACCAGTGATTACATAGACAGAGCACCTTATAATTCACCCCTCCACTTT. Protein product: CATSDYIDRAPYNSPLHF.

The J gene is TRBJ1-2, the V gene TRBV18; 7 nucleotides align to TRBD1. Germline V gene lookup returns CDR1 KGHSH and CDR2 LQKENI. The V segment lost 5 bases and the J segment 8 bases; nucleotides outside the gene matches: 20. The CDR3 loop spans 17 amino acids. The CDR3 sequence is CASSRLSGQIFRGGYTF. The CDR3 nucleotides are TGTGCCAGCTCAAGGCTTTCGGGACAGATCTTTCGGGGCGGCTACACCTTC.

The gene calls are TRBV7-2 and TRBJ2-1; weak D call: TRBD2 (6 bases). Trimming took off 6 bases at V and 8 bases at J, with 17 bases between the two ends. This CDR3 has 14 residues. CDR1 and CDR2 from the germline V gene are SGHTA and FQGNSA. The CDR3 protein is CASRKVEGGHEQFF. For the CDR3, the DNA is TGTGCCAGCAGAAAAGTGGAGGGTGGCCATGAGCAGTTCTTC.

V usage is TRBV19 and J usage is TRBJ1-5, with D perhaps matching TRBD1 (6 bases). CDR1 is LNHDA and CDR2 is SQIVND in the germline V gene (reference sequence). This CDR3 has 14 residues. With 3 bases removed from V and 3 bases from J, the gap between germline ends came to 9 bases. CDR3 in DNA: TGTGCCAGTAGTATCCGGACAGTCAATCAGCCCCAGCATTTT. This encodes CASSIRTVNQPQHF.

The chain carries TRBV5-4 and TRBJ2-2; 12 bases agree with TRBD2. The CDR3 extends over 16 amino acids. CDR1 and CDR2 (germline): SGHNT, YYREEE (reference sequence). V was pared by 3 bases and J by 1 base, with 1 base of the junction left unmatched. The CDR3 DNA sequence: TGTGCCAGCAGCTCGGGACTAGCGGGGAACACCGGGGAGCTGTTTTTT. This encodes CASSSGLAGNTGELFF.

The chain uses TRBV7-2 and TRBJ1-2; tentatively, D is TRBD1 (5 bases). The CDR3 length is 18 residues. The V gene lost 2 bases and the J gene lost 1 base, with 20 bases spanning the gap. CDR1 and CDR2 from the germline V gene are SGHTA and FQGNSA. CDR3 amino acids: CASSLQGSLGTLNYGYTF. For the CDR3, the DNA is TGTGCCAGCAGCTTACAGGGTTCCCTTGGAACACTTAACTATGGCTACACCTTC.

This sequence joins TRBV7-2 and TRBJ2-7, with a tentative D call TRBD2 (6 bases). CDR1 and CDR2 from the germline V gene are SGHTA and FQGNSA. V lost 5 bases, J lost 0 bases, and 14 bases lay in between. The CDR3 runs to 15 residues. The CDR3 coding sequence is TGTGCCAGCAGCGAACGGGGGTTGAGCTCCTACGAGCAGTACTTC. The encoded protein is CASSERGLSSYEQYF.

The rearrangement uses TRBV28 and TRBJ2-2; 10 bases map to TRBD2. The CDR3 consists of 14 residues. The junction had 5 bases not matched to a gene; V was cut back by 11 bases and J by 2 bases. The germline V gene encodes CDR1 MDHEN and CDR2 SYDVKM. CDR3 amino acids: CAGSGGLNTGELFF. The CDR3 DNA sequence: TGTGCCGGTAGCGGGGGGCTTAACACCGGGGAGCTGTTTTTT.

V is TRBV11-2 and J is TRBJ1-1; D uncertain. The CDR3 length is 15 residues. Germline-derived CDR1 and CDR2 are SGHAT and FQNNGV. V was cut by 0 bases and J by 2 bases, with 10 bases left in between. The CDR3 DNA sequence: TGTGCCAGCAGCTTAGATCGTCCAGAAAACACTGAAGCTTTCTTT. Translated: CASSLDRPENTEAFF.